This T cell receptor (beta chain) appears in the sequencing data of a study of T cell repertoires in cytomegalovirus infection. Overall study: Selected CMV epitopes included recently identified HLA-C-restricted ones as well as well-studied HLA-B-restricted ones. Indicated by public TCR beta signatures were CMV infection and matching HLA type. General study points: CMV-specific TCR beta clonotypes restricted by HLA-C dominated the ex vivo response. Summed frequency of shared TCR beta families picked out CMV carriers who also had the relevant HLA.

To note about this clonotype: What it binds is not known.

One entry per CDR3 protein results from TCRdb running MiXCR on the reads. The sample lists approximately 1,000,000 distinct CDR3 sequences, roughly a third seen once, with around an eighth in the top ten. Trimming cost V 7 bases and J 2 bases, with 6 bases left between them. This CDR3 spans 12 amino acids. Germline CDR1 SGHVS, CDR2 FQNEAQ. V is TRBV7-8 and J is TRBJ2-1; no clear D. This specimen consisted of cultured CD8+ T cells from PBMCs, obtained from culture after CMV antigen stimulation. The TCR originated in a human donor in good health (CMV status not recorded). Some clones in this sample may be carry-over from other donors' samples. CDR3 bases: TGTGCCAGCACCGACGCCTACAATGAGCAGTTCTTC. Encoded protein: CASTDAYNEQFF.